This T cell receptor (beta chain) was obtained from a study of vaccination and CD4 T cells after COVID-19. Once obtained from cultured CD4+ T cells, the DNA was sequenced using the Oncomine TCR Beta short-read assay. TCRdb itself ran the PCR reads through MiXCR, one entry per CDR3 protein. Of 8,000 to 10,000 distinct CDR3 sequences listed, roughly 32% are singletons. For this clonotype: Its antigen is still unknown.

Noted treatment: roughly ten-day PBMC culture with coronavirus spike peptide pools or control peptides (ViraFEST assay). The unexposed donor provided CD4+ T cells, which were taken before the COVID-19 pandemic (2011-2018). Study-wide findings and caveats: Looking at convalescent patients, a median around 89% of reactive clones were present only post-vaccination. Looking at convalescent patients, 304 of their 307 vaccine-specific clones were spike mono-reactive.

CDR1 is KGHSH, CDR2 LQKENI, per germline. The CDR3 is 14 residues long. Trimming took off 8 bases at V and 0 bases at J, with 14 bases between the two ends. The material sequenced was CD4+ T cells from blood, cultured in vitro. The chain carries TRBV18 and TRBJ2-7, with D maybe TRBD2 (6 bases). The receptor was derived from a human donor in good health. CDR3 sequence reads: CASTRAGSSYEQYF. The CDR3 nucleotides read TGTGCCAGCACCCGGGCGGGGTCCTCCTACGAGCAGTACTTC. Full variable domain (rest looked up from reference TRBV18 and TRBJ2-7): NAGVMQNPRHLVRRRGQEARLRCSPMKGHSHVYWYRQLPEEGLKFMVYLQKENIIDESGMPKERFSAEFPKEGPSILRIQQVVRGDSAAYFCASTRAGSSYEQYFGPGTRLTVT.